This T cell receptor beta chain was recorded in a study of shared clonotypes between healthy human individuals. Study conclusions and caveats: The rarefaction results pointed to incomplete sorted-subset sequencing despite large depth.

Looked up from germline, CDR1 is SGHTA and CDR2 is FQGNSA. The CDR3 covers 12 residues. V lost 4 bases, J lost 1 base, and 5 bases lay in between. Details on this clone: The antigen is unknown.

The authors split each subset's genomic DNA evenly across several immunoSEQ plates. Using immunoSEQ multiplex PCR, the repertoire was profiled, and TCRdb retains in-frame clones only, with some absent. Here the sample spans about 2,500,000 clones, approximately 92% being singletons. The split of CD4+ cells yielded CD45RA+ naive and CD45RA-negative memory subsets. The material sequenced was naive CD4+ T cells sorted from blood. Subset of the sample: CD45RA+ positively selected. This TCR derives from a young man in good health. The chain joins TRBV7-2 to TRBJ2-7, with D unclear. The CDR3 spells CASSSFSYEQYF. The CDR3 DNA reads as TGTGCCAGCAGCTCCTTTTCCTACGAGCAGTACTTC. Variable domain in full (rest from reference TRBV7-2 and TRBJ2-7): GAGVSQSPSNKVTEKGKDVELRCDPISGHTALYWYRQSLGQGLEFLIYFQGNSAPDKSGLPSDRFSAERTGGSVSTLTIQRTQQEDSAVYLCASSSFSYEQYFGPGTRLTVT.